Listed here is a single T cell receptor (beta chain). Its antigen target is currently unknown. There are no base qualities to consult, and no much larger clone falls within one base. CDR1 and CDR2 were assigned from the germline V gene (reference sequence) as MNHEY and SMNVEV. Trimming accounts for 8 bases at V and 6 bases at J, while the number of junction bases matched to no gene is 4. Measured from the cysteine to the phenylalanine, the CDR3 is 12 residues long. Here the CDR3 DNA is all that survives: 36 bases in frame from base 1. The sample is drawn from a study of cytomegalovirus exposure and HLA in healthy donors (dated by TCRdb to about 2017). The study in broad terms: According to an earlier analysis of 587 of the donors, about 180 million T cells yielded 117 million unique TCR beta sequences and about 300 Gb of sequence data. An early release that covered approximately 600 HLA-typed donors contained 250 to 350 gigabases of sequencing data and 70 million to 100 million unique TCR sequences. Of the approximately 400 genotyped donors, over 65% fell in the genetic ancestry cluster associated with self-reported Caucasian donors. The aim of the study was to test whether cataloging public T cell receptors could identify signatures of past pathogen exposure. The study used immunosequencing to profile the T cell repertoires of approximately 690 subjects and linked those repertoires to cytomegalovirus serostatus. Besides the first cohort of under 700 subjects, a separate validation cohort made up of roughly 120 different subjects was used. High-throughput TCR immunosequencing, statistical association of individual TCRs with disease status, and machine learning were combined to predict cytomegalovirus infection status. A later analysis re-examined previously published TCR beta repertoires from several hundred donors and added high-resolution HLA genotyping to investigate patterns of TCR occurrence. Rather than using new phenotypic data, the later analysis identified candidate immune exposures from TCR beta sequences and from how often those sequences occurred across donors. An earlier analysis of 587 of the donors used high-throughput TCR beta sequencing to judge whether each TCR beta V gene segment behaved as functional or pseudogenic. Alongside the repertoire data, information on donor age, sex, ethnicity and CMV serostatus was compiled. Genome-wide SNP genotypes for about three fifths of the roughly 700 donors were used in a later genetic analysis, which treated that subset as a discovery cohort. All discovery cohort repertoires had been generated using a single sequencing platform. Class I and class II HLA loci were covered by the typing at four-digit resolution. Typing coverage differed by locus: A, B, C, DRB1 and DQB1 were typed in about 620-630 donors, DQA1 in approximately 520, DPA1 in over 600, and DPB1 in 400 to 490. Four to six DR-DQ haplotypes were handled as single units for association and clustering because linkage in the cohort was strong. On average, 235,054 unique TCR beta nucleotide sequences were sequenced per donor among several hundred genotyped donors of the cohort, with roughly 19% of those sequences being non-productive.

Library generation was performed with the immunoSEQ multiplex PCR assay. A mixture of 60 forward primers for TCR Vbeta segments and 13 reverse primers for TCR Jbeta segments was used in the multiplex PCR. The CDR3 region of rearranged TCR beta genes was amplified from genomic DNA by a multiplex PCR assay. The amplified TCR beta libraries were sequenced on the Illumina HiSeq System as 87-base-pair reads. In the paper's pipeline: Across the 500 to 700 repertoires, a later analysis counted some 80 million unique TCR beta chains, roughly 11 million of which were shared by at least two donors. Raw reads were error-corrected and collapsed into unique sequences with a nearest-neighbor algorithm that merged closely related sequences to remove PCR and sequencing errors. To assign V, D and J gene segments, CDR3 sequences were aligned to IMGT reference sequences. Each retained sequence needed at least a six-nucleotide match to both a V gene segment and a J gene segment. A rearrangement was called productive if the CDR3 had no stop codons and remained in frame with V and J, and every other rearrangement was called non-productive. Following IMGT convention, CDR3 was defined as the stretch from the second conserved V-encoded cysteine up to the conserved J-encoded phenylalanine. In an earlier analysis of more than 550 of the donors, sequences lacking an unambiguous match to a single V gene segment were excluded. An earlier analysis of almost 600 of the donors classified V segments as functional when productive rearrangements were above 56.7% and as segregating when the standard deviation between donors was above 5%. To diagnose cytomegalovirus status from the catalog of TCR beta chain sequences, a statistical classification framework was built. V and J gene assignment, in a later analysis, came from comparing TCR nucleotide sequences with IMGT/GENE-DB human TR gene sequences. In a later analysis, CDR3 sequences and most-parsimonious VDJ recombination scenarios were assigned using the TCRdist pipeline. In a later analysis, each TCR beta chain was defined by its CDR3 amino acid sequence together with its V-gene family, and reads without a unique V-gene family were excluded. As a way to deal with suspected cross-contamination and a sequencing artifact, a later analysis dropped 500 to 700 nucleotide sequences that were highly shared and had low generation probability. In a later analysis, a clonal expansion index for each public chain was calculated from normalized within-repertoire ranks of inferred template counts. A later analysis computed generation probabilities with a VDJ recombination model fitted to out-of-frame rearrangements, and checked the results against IGoR. In a later analysis, TCR-TCR, TCR-HLA and TCR-CMV co-occurrence was scored with hypergeometric tests, and a repertoire-size bias correction was applied to TCR pairs. To estimate false discovery rates, a later analysis permuted the HLA or CMV assignments 20 times. In a later analysis, co-occurring TCRs were grouped with DBSCAN, and TCRdist sequence similarity was added when clustering was performed within HLA-allele-positive subsets. Repertoires with fewer than 30,000 or more than 120,000 public chains, plus five repertoires with anomalous nucleotide sharing, were excluded from co-occurrence clustering. The table was pulled from immuneACCESS by TCRdb, which kept in-frame rearrangements only. Such tables lose some clones; where checked, under half of the loss comes from unresolved V genes, and the rest has no known cause. The DNA gave D and trimming, while V, J and clone size come from that table. For this sample the table gives 150,000 to 200,000 clones, of which more than 70% were detected only once. In total, the top ten clones hold roughly 10% of the sample.

In total, just over 650 healthy bone marrow donors made up the cohort. At the time of sampling, all cohort members were nominally healthy, though unrecorded immune exposures were likely present. The donor was CMV seropositive and was included in the group of approximately 300 seropositive cohort members. Every donor gave a peripheral blood sample, and the peripheral blood mononuclear cells from that sample were used for TCR beta sequencing. The Qiagen DNeasy Blood Extraction Kit was used to extract genomic DNA from the blood cell samples. What the research found in general, with its limitations: A later analysis found that most CMV-associated TCR beta chains appeared HLA-restricted, with HLA associations seemingly driven largely by CMV exposure. Because HLA typing was missing for some donors at each locus, association tests included only the typed subset. The presence/absence analyses assumed that sequencing depth was roughly uniform across donors, and that assumption may not be true. Broadly in line with IMGT annotations, most TCR beta V segments showed up in productive rearrangements about 87% or about 30% of the time in an earlier analysis of roughly 590 of the donors. The authors suggested that the approach could potentially be generalized to other disease states and immunological phenotypes. Some IMGT-functional V segments, including TRBV6-2 and TRBV6-3, could not be distinguished by the 87-base-pair reads and were therefore excluded. In a later analysis, the rate of TCR association differed among HLA loci, with DRB1 alleles having the most associated TCRs and HLA-C alleles having the fewest. According to a later genetic analysis, donors in an Asian-associated ancestry cluster had fewer N-insertions in productive TCRs than the approximately 670-donor mean. A further reported finding was that TCR beta sequences accurately predicted the HLA-A and HLA-B alleles for most subjects in the first cohort. A cluster of highly shared sequence variants was judged likely to represent a technical artifact of the sequencing pipeline. For the cohort, immune exposure information was limited to CMV serostatus. The classifier was reported to diagnose cytomegalovirus status with high specificity and sensitivity in both the original cohort and the validation cohort. Linkage disequilibrium might explain the correlated functional status among segregating V segments, but an unknown experimental factor could not be excluded. In vitro tests confirmed that a few of the cytomegalovirus-associated TCR beta chains recognize cytomegalovirus antigens. Because counts were too low, 15 or so rarely observed V segments, including chromosome 9 orphons, were excluded from the earlier analysis of about 500 of the donors. Several of the top co-occurrence clusters appeared to be linked to parvovirus B19, influenza, CMV and Epstein-Barr virus, according to a later analysis. In a later analysis, HLA-associated TCR beta chains were found to be more clonally expanded and to have lower generation probabilities than equally common non-associated chains. When HLA alleles, especially DR and DQ, strongly co-occurred, attributing TCR associations to individual alleles was difficult. While some public TCRs were present in many individuals, most TCR sequences turned up only very rarely across donors. A total of fewer than 200 TCR beta chains were listed by the study as associated with cytomegalovirus. A later genetic analysis associated a missense DCLRE1C variant with V-gene and J-gene trimming of TCR beta chains, and an independent cohort replicated the association. Specific HLA alleles were associated with 15,000 to 20,000 TCR beta sequences at a false discovery rate of 0.05 in a later analysis. The cohort was sequenced for TCR beta chains only, and without alpha or paired-chain data the features that could be detected were limited.

This receptor was identified in a man younger than 30 in good health and CMV-seropositive. Recombination joined TRBV27 with TRBJ2-3, with 8 middle bases fitting TRBD2. The sample taken for sequencing was PBMCs. The bases read TGTGCCAGCGGGACTAGGGGCGATACGCAGTATTTT. Translated, it reads CASGTRGDTQYF.